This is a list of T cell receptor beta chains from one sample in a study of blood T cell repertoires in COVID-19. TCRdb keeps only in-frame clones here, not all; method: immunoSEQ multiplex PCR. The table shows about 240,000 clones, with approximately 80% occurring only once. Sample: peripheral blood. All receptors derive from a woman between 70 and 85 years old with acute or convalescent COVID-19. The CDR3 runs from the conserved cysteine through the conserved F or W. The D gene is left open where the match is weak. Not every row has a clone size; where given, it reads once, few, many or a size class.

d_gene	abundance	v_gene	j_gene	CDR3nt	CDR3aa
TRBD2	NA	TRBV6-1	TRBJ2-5	TGTGCCAGCAGTGTCAATGGAGCGGGGGTTAAAGAGACCCAGTACTTC	CASSVNGAGVKETQYF
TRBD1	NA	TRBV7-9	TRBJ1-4	TGTGCCAGCAGCTTAGGACAGGGTGGTGAAAAACTGTTTTTT	CASSLGQGGEKLFF
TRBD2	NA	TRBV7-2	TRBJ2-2	TGTGCCAGCATCCTAGAGCGGGGTAACGGGGAGCTGTTTTTT	CASILERGNGELFF
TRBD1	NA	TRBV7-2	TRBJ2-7	TGTGCCAGCAGCTTAGGCAGGGGGCGGCACGAGCAGTACTTC	CASSLGRGRHEQYF
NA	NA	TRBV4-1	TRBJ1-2	TGCGCCAGCAGCCCCCGCTTCGGGGGGTCGAACTATGGCTACACCTTC	CASSPRFGGSNYGYTF
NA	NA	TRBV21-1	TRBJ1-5	TGTGCCAGCAGCGACCGGGACAGTAATCAGCCCCAGCATTTT	CASSDRDSNQPQHF
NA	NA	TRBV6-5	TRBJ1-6	TGTGCCAGCAGTTACTCAGGGGCCGGTAATTCACCCCTCCACTTT	CASSYSGAGNSPLHF
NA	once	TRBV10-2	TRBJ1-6	TGCGCCACCGGACGATTACAGGTTGACTATTCACCCCTCCACTTT	CATGRLQVDYSPLHF
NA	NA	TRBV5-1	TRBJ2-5	TGCGCCAGCAGCTCGACAGTCCGAGAGACCCAGTACTTC	CASSSTVRETQYF
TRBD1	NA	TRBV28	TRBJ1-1	TGTGCCAGCAGTTTAGACAGGGGGCTCACCATGAACACTGAAGCTTTCTTT	CASSLDRGLTMNTEAFF
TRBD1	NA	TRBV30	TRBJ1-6	TGTGCCTCAACCGGACAGGATAACTCCTATAATTCACCCCTCCACTTT	CASTGQDNSYNSPLHF
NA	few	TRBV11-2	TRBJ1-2	TGTGCCAGCAGCTCCGGGAGTGGATACTATGGCTACACCTTC	CASSSGSGYYGYTF
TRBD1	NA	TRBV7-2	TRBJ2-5	TGTGCCAGCAGCTTACTGGGACAGGCTCAAGAGACCCAGTACTTC	CASSLLGQAQETQYF
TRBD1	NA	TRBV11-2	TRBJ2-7	TGTGCCAGCAGCTTACAGGGGGCTGCAGGTTACGAGCAGTACTTC	CASSLQGAAGYEQYF
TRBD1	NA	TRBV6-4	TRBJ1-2	TGTGCCAGCAGTGCACAGGGGGAGGGTGGCTACACCTTC	CASSAQGEGGYTF
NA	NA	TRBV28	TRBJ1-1	TGTGCCAGCAAGGGAGGGTTGGGTGAAGCTTTCTTT	CASKGGLGEAFF
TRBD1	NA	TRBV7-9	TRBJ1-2	TGTGCCAGCAGCTTTCAGGGGGCCGGCTATGGCTACACCTTC	CASSFQGAGYGYTF
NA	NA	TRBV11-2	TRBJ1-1	TGTGCCAGCCGGGCACCGGGGATGGAGACTGAAGCTTTCTTT	CASRAPGMETEAFF
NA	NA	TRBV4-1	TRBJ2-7	TGCGCCAGCAGCCAAGCACCGGGGACTGGACTCTACGAGCAGTACTTC	CASSQAPGTGLYEQYF
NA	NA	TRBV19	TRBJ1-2	TGTGCCAGTAGTCAGAGCCCGGGGATGGACAGCTATGGCTACACCTTC	CASSQSPGMDSYGYTF
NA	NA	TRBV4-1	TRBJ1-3	TGCGCCAGCAGCCAAGAGGCAGGCTTGTTGGGAAACACCATATATTTT	CASSQEAGLLGNTIYF
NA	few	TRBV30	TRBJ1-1	TGTGCCTGGTCGAGACAGGAGAACACTGAAGCTTTCTTT	CAWSRQENTEAFF
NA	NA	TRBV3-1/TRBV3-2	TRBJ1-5	TGTGCCAGCAGCCAAGCGGGACAAAATCAGCCCCAGCATTTT	CASSQAGQNQPQHF
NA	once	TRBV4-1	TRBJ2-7	TGCGCCAGCAGCCAACAGGGCTACGAGCAGTACTTC	CASSQQGYEQYF